Listed below are T cell receptor beta chains from one sample, sequenced in a study of blood T cell repertoires in COVID-19. TCRdb keeps only in-frame clones here, not all; method: immunoSEQ multiplex PCR. There are about 300,000 clones in the sample; more than 75% occur only once, and over 1% lies in the top ten. Sequencing was carried out using peripheral blood. The receptors originated from a man aged 65 to 79 with acute or convalescent COVID-19. Both conserved end residues are part of each CDR3. The D gene is left open where the match is weak. Some rows mark clone size as missing; the rest say once, few, many or name a class of expanded clone.

abundance	j_gene	d_gene	v_gene	CDR3aa	CDR3nt
-	TRBJ2-6	TRBD1	TRBV9	CASSPGQGNPGANVLTF	TGTGCCAGCAGCCCGGGACAGGGGAATCCTGGGGCCAACGTCCTGACTTTC
-	TRBJ2-2	TRBD1	TRBV10-1	CASSSTGSTGELFF	TGCGCCAGCAGTTCGACAGGGTCCACCGGGGAGCTGTTTTTT
-	TRBJ2-5	TRBD1	TRBV3-1/TRBV3-2	CASSQVTGAAETQYF	TGTGCCAGCAGCCAAGTAACAGGGGCCGCGGAGACCCAGTACTTC
-	TRBJ2-1	TRBD2	TRBV28	CASSLPQASGSNEQFF	TGTGCCAGCAGTTTACCCCAGGCTAGCGGGAGCAATGAGCAGTTCTTC
-	TRBJ2-5	-	TRBV18	CASSLQGQETQYF	TGTGCCAGCTCTCTCCAGGGGCAAGAGACCCAGTACTTC
-	TRBJ2-2	TRBD2	TRBV4-3	CASSTRTSGRASGELFF	TGCGCCAGCAGCACGAGGACTAGCGGGAGGGCCAGCGGGGAGCTGTTTTTT
-	TRBJ2-7	-	TRBV7-2	CASSSRGGTSYEQYF	TGTGCCAGCAGCTCGAGAGGAGGGACCTCCTACGAGCAGTACTTC
-	TRBJ1-1	TRBD1	TRBV15	CATSRTGSSTEAFF	TGTGCCACCAGCAGGACAGGGTCGAGCACTGAAGCTTTCTTT
few	TRBJ2-7	TRBD1	TRBV5-1	CASSVLGGTGWEEQYF	TGCGCCAGCAGCGTCTTGGGTGGGACAGGATGGGAGGAGCAGTACTTC
-	TRBJ2-7	-	TRBV15	CATSRERRVQYF	TGTGCCACCAGCAGAGAAAGACGGGTGCAGTACTTC
-	TRBJ1-4	-	TRBV4-2	CASSQDIRQGSNEKLFF	TGTGCCAGCAGCCAAGATATTCGGCAGGGCTCTAATGAAAAACTGTTTTTT
-	TRBJ2-1	-	TRBV9	CASSVGSGSYNEQFF	TGTGCCAGCAGCGTAGGGTCGGGGAGCTACAATGAGCAGTTCTTC
few	TRBJ1-5	TRBD1	TRBV6-4	CASMRDRVNNQPQHF	TGTGCCAGCATGCGGGACAGGGTAAACAATCAGCCCCAGCATTTT
-	TRBJ2-3	-	TRBV29-1	CSVEWPGGTDTQYF	TGCAGCGTTGAATGGCCGGGAGGCACAGATACGCAGTATTTT
-	TRBJ1-4	-	TRBV7-2	CASSFGGTTNEKLFF	TGTGCCAGCAGCTTTGGGGGGACAACTAATGAAAAACTGTTTTTT
-	TRBJ1-6	TRBD1	TRBV5-5	CASSLPGTGGSPLHF	TGTGCCAGCAGCTTACCCGGGACAGGAGGTTCACCCCTCCACTTT
-	TRBJ2-1	-	TRBV7-3	CASSTRQSSYNEQFF	TGTGCCAGCAGTACCCGACAGAGCTCCTACAATGAGCAGTTCTTC
-	TRBJ1-1	-	TRBV29-1	CSVRGATEAFF	TGCAGCGTGCGGGGGGCCACTGAAGCTTTCTTT
-	TRBJ2-7	-	TRBV10-1	CASSRGGDYEQYF	TGCGCCAGCAGTCGAGGAGGTGATTACGAGCAGTACTTC
few	TRBJ2-1	TRBD2	TRBV7-6	CASSLATSANEQFF	TGTGCCAGCAGCTTAGCTACTAGCGCCAATGAGCAGTTCTTC
-	TRBJ2-1	TRBD2	TRBV4-1	CASSQDPLAGYNEQFF	TGCGCCAGCAGCCAAGATCCGCTAGCGGGGTACAATGAGCAGTTCTTC
-	TRBJ1-5	TRBD1	TRBV28	CASSSTGGAGPMLSQPQHF	TGTGCCAGCAGTTCCACAGGGGGCGCTGGACCCATGTTAAGTCAGCCCCAGCATTTT
-	TRBJ2-7	TRBD1	TRBV5-8	CASSRGQNYEQYF	TGTGCCAGCAGCCGGGGACAGAACTACGAGCAGTACTTC
-	TRBJ2-1	TRBD2	TRBV4-1	CASSLFLAGGDEQFF	TGCGCCAGCAGCCTTTTCCTAGCGGGGGGAGATGAGCAGTTCTTC
-	TRBJ2-3	TRBD2	TRBV5-4	CASSGGAGGPLGDTQYF	TGTGCCAGCAGCGGTGGAGCGGGGGGCCCTCTCGGGGATACGCAGTATTTT
-	TRBJ2-5	-	TRBV7-9	CASSLGGHQETQYF	TGTGCCAGCAGCTTAGGTGGGCATCAAGAGACCCAGTACTTC
-	TRBJ1-1	-	TRBV6-2/TRBV6-3	CASSSGVMNTEAFF	TGTGCCAGCAGTTCAGGGGTAATGAACACTGAAGCTTTCTTT
few	TRBJ2-2	-	TRBV5-1	CASSSKLTGDLNTGELFF	TGCGCCAGCAGCTCAAAACTGACAGGCGACCTGAACACCGGGGAGCTGTTTTTT
-	TRBJ1-2	-	TRBV7-2	CASSATGIYGYTF	TGTGCCAGCAGCGCAACAGGGATCTATGGCTACACCTTC
-	TRBJ1-1	-	TRBV6-5	CASSYSAAMNTEAFF	TGTGCCAGCAGTTACTCGGCGGCGATGAACACTGAAGCTTTCTTT
-	TRBJ1-5	-	TRBV7-2	CASSFGGANSNQPQHF	TGTGCCAGCAGCTTCGGCGGGGCGAATAGCAATCAGCCCCAGCATTTT
once	TRBJ1-3	-	TRBV9	CASSVGGRASSGNTIYF	TGTGCCAGCAGCGTAGGAGGCAGGGCAAGCTCTGGAAACACCATATATTTT
-	TRBJ2-1	-	TRBV5-5	CASSLNGFNEQFF	TGTGCCAGCAGCTTGAACGGGTTTAATGAGCAGTTCTTC
-	TRBJ1-3	-	TRBV30	CAWSQDSYSGNTIYF	TGTGCCTGGAGTCAGGACAGTTACTCTGGAAACACCATATATTTT